These 10 T cell receptor beta chains came from one sample sequenced in a study of blood T cell repertoires in COVID-19. Only in-frame clones appear in the TCRdb table, and some are missing; sequencing was by immunoSEQ multiplex PCR. The table shows some 140,000 clones, with 85% to 90% occurring only once. Specimen: peripheral blood. The origin of the receptors is a human donor in a cohort sampled during active COVID-19.

The V gene is TRBV4-3, the J gene TRBJ2-6; D may be TRBD2 (5 bases). Germline V gene data show CDR1 as LGHNA and CDR2 as YSLEER. The germline V and J ends were trimmed by 1 base and 5 bases, with 12 bases remaining between them. CDR3 length equals 16 residues. The CDR3: CASSQGAGSRANVLTF. The CDR3 bases are TGCGCCAGCAGCCAAGGCGCGGGTAGTAGGGCCAACGTCCTGACTTTC.

The CDR3 bases are TGTGCCAGCAGTTACGGGACACCTTACGAGCAGTACTTC. Encoded protein: CASSYGTPYEQYF. V and J are TRBV6-2 or TRBV6-3 and TRBJ2-7; maybe TRBD1 (6 bases). The CDR3 runs 13 residues. CDR1 is MNHEY, CDR2 SVGEGT, per germline. Trimming pared 2 bases from V and 4 bases from J, leaving 9 bases between.

This sequence joins TRBV5-4 and TRBJ2-3, with TRBD2 matching over 9 bases. Germline V gene lookup returns CDR1 SGHNT and CDR2 YYREEE (reference sequence). V was pared by 0 bases and J by 0 bases, with 8 bases of the junction left unmatched. The CDR3 consists of 18 residues. The CDR3 sequence is CASSLEAGGRASTDTQYF. The CDR3 DNA follows: TGTGCCAGCAGCTTGGAAGCGGGGGGCCGTGCTAGCACAGATACGCAGTATTTT.

V gene TRBV19 combines with J gene TRBJ1-1; D not resolved. V was clipped by 3 bases and J by 6 bases, with 11 bases between them. The CDR3 is made up of 13 amino acids. Per the germline V gene, CDR1 is LNHDA and CDR2 is SQIVND (reference sequence). The CDR3 loop reads CASSMLGFPEAFF. The DNA of the CDR3 is TGTGCCAGTAGTATGCTAGGCTTCCCTGAAGCTTTCTTT.

The CDR3 here is CASSLGQGAFTEAFF. CDR3 coding DNA: TGCGCCAGCAGCTTGGGACAGGGGGCGTTCACTGAAGCTTTCTTT. The V gene is TRBV5-1, the J gene TRBJ1-1; 10 bases map to TRBD1. V was clipped by 0 bases and J by 4 bases; unmatched bases: 3. Germline CDR1 and CDR2: SGHRS and YFSETQ. The CDR3 consists of 15 residues.

The J gene is TRBJ1-1, the V gene TRBV29-1; possibly TRBD1 for D (6 bases). Looked up from germline, CDR1 is SQVTM and CDR2 is ANQGSEA. Between the trimmed V and J ends, which lost 4 bases and 1 base, there was a span of 10 bases. CDR3 size: 13 residues. The CDR3 spells CSVALGANTEAFF. CDR3 in DNA: TGCAGCGTTGCCTTGGGGGCGAACACTGAAGCTTTCTTT.

The CDR3 DNA is TGTGCCAGTAGTTCCTACCCCGGACAGGGGGAGGGGTATGGGCAGTACTTC. It specifies CASSSYPGQGEGYGQYF. The chain carries TRBV19 and TRBJ2-7, with TRBD1 matching over 10 bases. Trimming took 5 bases from V and 9 from J; bases not matched to a gene: 19. The germline gives CDR1 LNHDA, CDR2 SQIVND (reference sequence). CDR3 length equals 17 residues.

The chain employs TRBV5-1 and TRBJ2-1, with 9 bases identical to TRBD2. Germline values: CDR1 SGHRS, CDR2 YFSETQ. J lost 8 bases, V lost 0 bases, and 3 bases had no gene match. The CDR3 length is 14 residues. The CDR3 coding sequence is TGCGCCAGCAGCTTGGTGGTAGCGGGAGATGAGCAGTTCTTC. Its translation: CASSLVVAGDEQFF.

The chain uses TRBV3-1 (or the pseudogene TRBV3-2) and TRBJ2-7; D possibly corresponds to TRBD2 (5 bases). The germline CDR1 and CDR2 sequences are LGHDT and YNNKEL (reference sequence). Trimming cost V 11 bases and J 6 bases, with 17 bases left between them. The CDR3 covers 12 residues. The CDR3 sequence is CASPEELVEQYV. For the CDR3, the DNA is TGTGCCTCCCCGGAGGAATTGGTCGAGCAGTACGTC.

The chain combines TRBV12-3 or TRBV12-4 with TRBJ2-7; unclear D gene. The CDR3 loop spans 13 amino acids. Trimming removed 3 bases from V and 4 bases from J, with 10 bases in between. The CDR3 protein is CASSLRHTYEQYF. In nucleotides, the CDR3 is TGTGCCAGCAGTTTGAGACATACTTACGAGCAGTACTTC.